This T cell receptor (beta chain) came from a study of a mutant IDH1 vaccine in newly diagnosed glioma. Concerning this clone: Its specificity is not known.

Repertoires were generated with immunoSEQ multiplex PCR, while TCRdb's copy carries only in-frame clones and drops some. The sample includes about 32,000 clones, under 80% of them seen just once. The time point denotes: week 11, during vaccination. One vaccine dose held 300 ug of mutant IDH1 20-mer peptide and came with topical imiquimod. The donors had new WHO grade 3 or 4 astrocytomas; these were IDH1-mutant and ATRX-lost. The TCR originated in a man aged 30-40 years with glioma. The material was PBMCs, obtained from a glioma patient whose treatment included an IDH1 peptide vaccine.

The CDR3 DNA follows: TGCGCCAGCAGCTCACAAGCGGGAGTCAAGGGGAATGAGCAGTTCTTC. It specifies CASSSQAGVKGNEQFF. The chain has TRBV4-1 and TRBJ2-1, with 8 nucleotides matching TRBD2. Looked up from germline, CDR1 is MGHRA and CDR2 is YSYEKL. V was clipped by 5 bases and J by 7 bases; unmatched bases: 13. The CDR3 length is 16 residues.